The 30 T cell receptor beta chains listed next were all sequenced from one sample in a study of control samples from healthy donors and cancer patients. The data were produced by immunoSEQ multiplex PCR, yet TCRdb's version contains in-frame clones alone and is incomplete. Among about 98,000 clones listed, over 60% were seen once. The sample taken for sequencing was blood. All receptors come from a woman under 40 in good health.

The chain recombines TRBV27 with TRBJ1-5; TRBD1 aligns across 8 bases. Germline CDR1 is MNHEY and CDR2 is SMNVEV (reference sequence). This CDR3 region has 12 residues. V lost 8 bases, J lost 4 bases, and 1 base stayed unmatched. The CDR3 loop is CASGQGNQPQHF. CDR3 DNA: TGTGCCAGCGGACAGGGTAATCAGCCCCAGCATTTT.

The chain carries TRBV9 and TRBJ2-1; 8 bases match TRBD1. Trimming cost V 4 bases and J 2 bases; bases outside gene matches: 5. The CDR3 covers 15 residues. CDR1 is SGDLS and CDR2 is YYNGEE in the germline V gene. DNA for the CDR3: TGTGCCAGCAGCTTTTCGACAGGGGCCTACAATGAGCAGTTCTTC. Translating it yields CASSFSTGAYNEQFF.

This clone was recorded a few times. This sequence joins TRBV3-1 (or the pseudogene TRBV3-2) and TRBJ1-2, with D perhaps TRBD1 (6 bases). CDR1 and CDR2 (germline): LGHDT, YNNKEL (reference sequence). This CDR3 is 18 amino acids long. The V end lost 4 bases, the J end lost 4 bases, and 25 bases lay between the germline ends. The DNA of the CDR3 is TGTGCCAGCAGCCGGGCCCGACAGGCACTCCAGAACCCCTATGGCTACACCTTC. Translation gives CASSRARQALQNPYGYTF.

The chain has TRBV4-3 and TRBJ1-4, with TRBD1 as a possible D gene (5 bases). V gave up 1 base and J gave up 8 bases, with 20 bases separating them. CDR1 LGHNA and CDR2 YSLEER come from the germline V gene. The CDR3 spans 17 residues. The CDR3 sequence: CASSQAGLILQEEKLFF. The CDR3 DNA reads as TGCGCCAGCAGCCAAGCGGGGCTTATTCTACAGGAGGAAAAACTGTTTTTT.

The rearrangement uses TRBV9 and TRBJ2-3; D might be TRBD1 or TRBD2, each matching 5 bases. V lost 0 bases, J lost 1 base, and 12 bases lay in between. CDR3 length: 16 residues. CDR1 is SGDLS and CDR2 is YYNGEE in the germline V gene. In DNA, the CDR3 is TGTGCCAGCAGCGTAGCCCTCGGGGCGGGCACAGATACGCAGTATTTT. Translating gives CASSVALGAGTDTQYF.

There are a few counts of this clone. The V and J genes are TRBV12-5 and TRBJ2-1, with 8 bases that match TRBD2. CDR3 size: 15 residues. Germline assignment: CDR1 LGHNT and CDR2 FRNRAP. Trimming cost V 1 base and J 7 bases; bases outside gene matches: 6. In DNA, the CDR3 is TGTGCTAGTGGTTTGGGCTCCGGGACTAGAAATGAGCAGTTCTTC. Translated, it gives CASGLGSGTRNEQFF.

This chain uses TRBV2 with TRBJ1-4; weak D call: TRBD1 (5 bases). CDR3 length: 15 amino acids. The ends were cut back, 6 bases at V and 7 bases at J, with 18 bases in the middle. CDR1 SNHLY and CDR2 FYNNEI come from the germline V gene. CDR3: CASRKDWGIREKLFF. The CDR3 DNA sequence: TGTGCCAGCAGGAAAGACTGGGGGATTCGTGAAAAACTGTTTTTT.

The chain employs TRBV5-1 and TRBJ2-7, with D perhaps matching TRBD2 (5 bases). V lost 0 bases to trimming and J lost 2 bases, with 15 bases between them. The CDR3 runs to 16 residues. From germline, CDR1 is SGHRS and CDR2 YFSETQ. The CDR3 DNA reads as TGCGCCAGCAGCTTGGGAGGACTGCGACCCGCCTACGAGCAGTACTTC. It yields the protein CASSLGGLRPAYEQYF.

The genes are TRBV7-9 and TRBJ2-2; TRBD1 matches at 8 bases. Looked up from germline, CDR1 is SEHNR and CDR2 is FQNEAQ (reference sequence). The ends lost 5 bases at V and 3 bases at J; junction bases unmatched: 2. CDR3 size: 14 residues. Written as DNA, the CDR3 is TGTGCCAGCAGCCCAGGGGGCTACACCGGGGAGCTGTTTTTT. Encoded protein: CASSPGGYTGELFF.

The rearrangement uses TRBV9 and TRBJ1-1; weak D call: TRBD1 (6 bases). The CDR3 consists of 15 residues. From germline, CDR1 is SGDLS and CDR2 YYNGEE. The germline V and J ends were trimmed by 6 bases and 0 bases, with 15 bases remaining between them. The chain's CDR3 is CASTSGGGLNTEAFF. In nucleotides, the CDR3 is TGTGCCAGCACCTCAGGCGGGGGGCTGAACACTGAAGCTTTCTTT.

This clone was counted between two and nine times. This chain links TRBV5-1 with TRBJ2-1, with 10 bases identical to TRBD1. Per germline, CDR1 SGHRS and CDR2 YFSETQ. Losses at the gene ends were 4 bases for V and 5 bases for J; bases not matched to a gene: 6. The CDR3 length is 15 residues. The CDR3, as DNA: TGCGCCAGCAGCACCAGACAGGGGGCTAACAATGAGCAGTTCTTC. Translated: CASSTRQGANNEQFF.

This clone was seen a handful of times. The chain couples TRBV11-3 to TRBJ2-5; 14 positions match TRBD2. The V gene end was trimmed by 5 bases and the J gene end by 2 bases; junction bases not matched to a gene: 7. Per germline, CDR1 SGHNT and CDR2 YENEEA. This CDR3 has 17 residues. This chain's CDR3 is CASSRGRLAGGQETQYF. The CDR3 DNA reads as TGTGCCAGCAGCCGTGGGAGACTAGCGGGGGGGCAAGAGACCCAGTACTTC.

The CDR3 loop is CSVAVRQTTSNYGYTF. Here the CDR3 DNA reads TGCAGCGTTGCCGTGAGACAGACAACCTCTAACTATGGCTACACCTTC. The rearrangement joins TRBV29-1 to TRBJ1-2; weak D call: TRBD1 (5 bases). V was cut by 4 bases and J by 0 bases, with 18 bases left in between. This CDR3 comprises 16 residues. Germline assignment: CDR1 SQVTM and CDR2 ANQGSEA.

V is TRBV24-1 and J is TRBJ1-2, with 12 bases identical to TRBD1. CDR1 and CDR2 from the germline V gene are KGHDR and SFDVKD. The J segment lost 8 bases and the V segment lost 9 bases, leaving 15 bases of the junction unmatched. This CDR3 has 16 residues. Written as DNA, the CDR3 is TGTGCCACCCCCCCCCCCCGGGACAGGGGGCAAGAGGGCTACACCTTC. Its protein is CATPPPRDRGQEGYTF.

This clone was detected a few times. V and J are TRBV29-1 and TRBJ2-1, with D hard to call. The V end lost 3 bases, the J end lost 4 bases, and 13 bases lay between the germline ends. CDR1 and CDR2 (germline): SQVTM, ANQGSEA. The CDR3 is 14 residues long. The CDR3 reads CSVDTPRRYNEQFF. CDR3 nucleotide sequence: TGCAGCGTTGACACTCCTCGGCGGTACAATGAGCAGTTCTTC.

In the case of this clone: One end of the junction does not line up with germline, which may come from a read error. The chain links TRBV28 to TRBJ1-6; no definite D call. Germline values: CDR1 MDHEN, CDR2 SYDVKM. This CDR3 is built from 14 residues. CDR3 sequence: CASSDSRSSSLLHF. CDR3 bases: TGTGCCAGCTCGGACTCCAGGAGTTCATCACTCCTCCACTTT.

The V and J genes are TRBV5-6 and TRBJ2-5; D remains ambiguous. The CDR3 extends over 12 amino acids. CDR1 SGHDT and CDR2 YYEEEE come from the germline V gene. Trimming left V 7 bases short and J 5 bases short, with 12 bases between. The CDR3 here is CASHQPYETQYF. The CDR3 DNA reads TGTGCCAGCCACCAGCCGTATGAGACCCAGTACTTC.

The V and J genes are TRBV10-3 and TRBJ2-3, with D unclear. The CDR3 is made up of 12 amino acids. The germline CDR1 and CDR2 sequences are ENHRY and SYGVKD. Trimming removed 2 bases from V and 4 bases from J, with 4 bases in between. For the CDR3, the DNA is TGTGCCATCAGTGAGAGAGCAGATACGCAGTATTTT. Translation gives CAISERADTQYF.

This chain uses TRBV9 with TRBJ2-3; D remains ambiguous. V lost 0 bases and J 1 base, leaving 9 bases between the germline ends. This CDR3 is built from 15 residues. CDR1 is SGDLS, CDR2 YYNGEE, per germline. CDR3 region: CASSVVMSRTDTQYF. The CDR3 bases are TGTGCCAGCAGCGTAGTAATGAGTCGCACAGATACGCAGTATTTT.

The table lists this clone with a count of one. The junction shows a germline mismatch at one end, possibly a read error. CDR3 amino acids: CAWMGRDRGPPAF. The CDR3 DNA reads as TGTGCCTGGATGGGCCGGGACAGGGGGCCTCCGGCGTTT. This sequence joins TRBV30 and TRBJ1-1; the match to TRBD1 covers 12 bases. From germline, CDR1 is GTSNPN and CDR2 SVGIG (reference sequence). The CDR3 is made up of 13 amino acids.

The chain recombines TRBV11-2 with TRBJ2-7; 7 bases are a match to TRBD1. V was pared by 4 bases and J by 0 bases, with 15 bases of the junction left unmatched. There are 18 residues in the CDR3. Germline loops: CDR1 SGHAT, CDR2 FQNNGV. This CDR3 reads CASSSSRQGILSSYEQYF. The CDR3 DNA is TGTGCCAGCAGCTCAAGTCGACAGGGTATTTTGAGCTCCTACGAGCAGTACTTC.

The chain has TRBV5-1 and TRBJ1-1; tentative D call: TRBD1 (6 bases). The CDR3 loop spans 14 amino acids. V was clipped by 4 bases and J by 2 bases, with 12 bases between them. Germline values: CDR1 SGHRS, CDR2 YFSETQ. CDR3 residues: CASSVQGDNTEAFF. The CDR3 nucleotides are TGCGCCAGCAGCGTACAGGGAGATAACACTGAAGCTTTCTTT.

The J gene is TRBJ1-5, the V gene TRBV30, with unresolved D. The length of the CDR3 is 12 residues. CDR1 is GTSNPN and CDR2 is SVGIG in the germline V gene (reference sequence). The V gene lost 0 bases and the J gene lost 6 bases, with 6 bases spanning the gap. The CDR3: CAWSVQFQPQHF. In DNA form, the CDR3 reads TGTGCCTGGAGTGTACAGTTTCAGCCCCAGCATTTT.

The chain has TRBV30 and TRBJ1-1; D is undetermined. CDR1 and CDR2 from the germline V gene are GTSNPN and SVGIG (reference sequence). The CDR3 covers 12 residues. The germline V and J ends were trimmed by 3 bases and 1 base, with 6 bases remaining between them. The CDR3 reads CAWRSRNTEAFF. The CDR3 nucleotides are TGTGCCTGGAGGTCAAGGAACACTGAAGCTTTCTTT.

This clone appeared a single time. The chain employs TRBV30 and TRBJ2-3, with 8 bases fitting TRBD2. Germline-derived CDR1 and CDR2 are GTSNPN and SVGIG (reference sequence). This CDR3 spans 15 amino acids. V dropped 0 bases and J dropped 3; count of bases not matched to a gene: 5. This CDR3 is CAWSVGAGVTDTQYF. CDR3 coding DNA: TGTGCCTGGAGTGTAGGAGCGGGGGTGACAGATACGCAGTATTTT. Filled out from reference TRBV30 and TRBJ2-3, the complete variable domain reads SQTIHQWPATLVQPVGSPLSLECTVEGTSNPNLYWYRQAAGRGLQLLFYSVGIGQISSEVPQNLSASRPQDRQFILSSKKLLLSDSGFYLCAWSVGAGVTDTQYFGPGTRLTVL.

This clone was seen just once. The chain employs TRBV27 and TRBJ1-2; no clear D. CDR1 and CDR2 from the germline V gene are MNHEY and SMNVEV (reference sequence). Trimming left V 5 bases short and J 2 bases short, with 12 bases between. There are 14 residues in the CDR3. CDR3 loop: CASSHSYQNYGYTF. CDR3 DNA sequence: TGTGCCAGCAGTCACAGTTATCAAAACTATGGCTACACCTTC.

The sample holds one count of this clone. This chain connects TRBV4-1 to TRBJ1-2, with D unclear. Germline V gives CDR1 MGHRA, CDR2 YSYEKL. This CDR3 is 15 amino acids long. V shed 0 bases and J shed 3 bases, with 11 bases lying between them. The CDR3: CASSQEPWTYYGYTF. CDR3 in DNA: TGCGCCAGCAGCCAAGAGCCCTGGACGTACTATGGCTACACCTTC.

The V gene is TRBV6-5, the J gene TRBJ1-2; 8 bases match TRBD1. The CDR3 runs to 15 residues. Germline-derived CDR1 and CDR2 are MNHEY and SVGAGI. V dropped 0 bases and J dropped 8; count of bases not matched to a gene: 8. The CDR3, as DNA: TGTGCCAGCAGTTACTCGGACAGGGAGTCGGACGGCTACACCTTC. Translation: CASSYSDRESDGYTF.

This clone occurred once. V is TRBV29-1 and J is TRBJ1-2; a possible D gene is TRBD1 (5 bases). Germline CDR1 SQVTM, CDR2 ANQGSEA. Trimming stripped 3 bases from V and 8 bases from J, with 10 bases between. The CDR3 loop spans 11 amino acids. The CDR3, as DNA: TGCAGCGTTGAGTCCGGGGCAGGCTACACCTTC. Translated, it gives CSVESGAGYTF.

The chain is built from TRBV7-6 and TRBJ1-3; 8 nucleotides match TRBD1. The J segment lost 7 bases and the V segment lost 0 bases, leaving 5 bases of the junction unmatched. CDR1 is SGHVS, CDR2 FNYEAQ, per germline. The CDR3 has 15 residues. The CDR3: CASSLAQGARNTIYF. CDR3 bases: TGTGCCAGCAGCTTAGCGCAGGGGGCGAGGAACACCATATATTTT.